This T cell receptor (beta chain) appears in the sequencing data of a study of blood T cell repertoires in COVID-19. Study-level background: COVID-19 samples, acute and convalescent, were from the United States, Italy and Spain.

CDR1 is GTSNPN, CDR2 SVGIG, per germline (reference sequence). The CDR3 consists of 9 residues. Trimming stripped 5 bases from V and 7 bases from J, with 5 bases between. TCRdb's copy holds only in-frame clones and misses some; the assay was immunoSEQ multiplex PCR. The sample yields 35,000 to 45,000 clones, approximately 86% seen once. J is TRBJ1-1 and V is TRBV30; unclear D gene. The source of this sequence is a man aged 60 to 69 with acute or convalescent COVID-19. What was sequenced was peripheral blood. For the CDR3, the DNA is TGTGCCTGGGGCAGTGAAGCTTTCTTT. Protein: CAWGSEAFF.